A selection of T cell receptor beta chains follows, all from one sample in a study of T cell responses to AZD1222 COVID-19 vaccine. The protocol was immunoSEQ multiplex PCR, while the TCRdb copy is restricted to in-frame clones and leaves out a portion. Of some 110,000 clones listed, roughly 91% were seen once; the top ten hold about 3.3%. Specimen: peripheral blood, collected 28 days after the second AZD1222 dose. The receptor set was obtained from an adult who received the AZD1222 COVID-19 vaccine. The CDR3 runs from the conserved cysteine through the conserved F or W. A D gene is named only where the DNA matches it firmly. Only some rows state a clone size, as once, few, many or a class for expanded clones.

>.|14|TRBV10-2|TRBJ1-1|.
TGCGCCAGCAGTGAGACAGGGCCTAACACTGAAGCTTTCTTT
CASSETGPNTEAFF
>.|14|TRBV18|TRBJ2-2|.
TGTGCCAGCAGACCAGCTTCGAACACCGGGGAGCTGTTTTTT
CASRPASNTGELFF
>.|11|TRBV11-2|TRBJ2-5|once
TGTGCCAGCAGTCCGATGGAGACCCAGTACTTC
CASSPMETQYF
>.|16|TRBV4-2|TRBJ2-2|.
TGTGCCAGCAGCCAAGGACACCCCACGGGCACCGGGGAGCTGTTTTTT
CASSQGHPTGTGELFF
>TRBD2|16|TRBV3-1/TRBV3-2|TRBJ2-7|.
TGTGCCAGCAGCCAAGGGGCTAGCGGGGGGGCTTACGAGCAGTACTTC
CASSQGASGGAYEQYF
>.|13|TRBV19|TRBJ1-6|.
TGTGCCAGTAGTAATCAGGGGACTTCACCCCTCCACTTT
CASSNQGTSPLHF
>TRBD2|17|TRBV4-1|TRBJ2-7|few
TGCGCCAGCAGCCAAGACCCAACTAGCGGGAGGTCCTACGAGCAGTACTTC
CASSQDPTSGRSYEQYF
>.|15|TRBV7-3|TRBJ1-3|.
TGTGCCAGCAGCTTCGGTCAGAGCTCTGGAAACACCATATATTTT
CASSFGQSSGNTIYF
>.|15|TRBV16|TRBJ1-3|few
TGTGCCAGCACCTTCAGTCTAAACTCTGGAAACACCATATATTTT
CASTFSLNSGNTIYF
>.|15|TRBV18|TRBJ2-3|.
TGTGCCAGCTCGTCGACGGCAATCCTTACAGATACGCAGTATTTT
CASSSTAILTDTQYF
>.|13|TRBV6-5|TRBJ2-1|once
TGTGCCAGCAGTCCCGGGATATACAATGAGCAGTTCTTC
CASSPGIYNEQFF
>.|16|TRBV6-5|TRBJ1-3|few
TGTGCCAGCAGTTACTCGGGAGGGGGTCAGGGAAACACCATATATTTT
CASSYSGGGQGNTIYF
>.|15|TRBV30|TRBJ1-6|.
TGTGCCTGGAGTGCCCGGGCCAGCTATAATTCACCCCTCCACTTT
CAWSARASYNSPLHF
>.|14|TRBV29-1|TRBJ1-1|.
TGCAGCGTTGAATCCAGGGATATGAACACTGAAGCTTTCTTT
CSVESRDMNTEAFF
>.|13|TRBV5-8|TRBJ2-3|.
TGTGCCAGCAGCACCCGGCCTGGAGATACGCAGTATTTT
CASSTRPGDTQYF
>.|16|TRBV11-2|TRBJ1-6|.
TGTGCCAGCAGCTTGGTAGAGAGCTCCTATAATTCACCCCTCCACTTT
CASSLVESSYNSPLHF
>.|16|TRBV4-1|TRBJ1-3|.
TGCGCCAGCAGCCAAGAACAGGCATTCTCTGGAAACACCATATATTTT
CASSQEQAFSGNTIYF
>TRBD2|19|TRBV19|TRBJ2-3|.
TGTGCCAGTAGGGGTATTCCGGGACTAGCGGGGGGTTTAACAGATACGCAGTATTTT
CASRGIPGLAGGLTDTQYF
>TRBD1|16|TRBV27|TRBJ1-2|.
TGTGCCAGCAGTTCCCAACAGGGGTGGGCGAACTATGGCTACACCTTC
CASSSQQGWANYGYTF
>TRBD1|17|TRBV6-4|TRBJ2-1|.
TGTGCCAGCAGTGACGCCCTCTCCAGGGGGTCCTACAATGAGCAGTTCTTC
CASSDALSRGSYNEQFF
>.|17|TRBV7-9|TRBJ2-2|.
TGTGCCAGCAGATTAGTGGCCAGGGGGGTGAACACCGGGGAGCTGTTTTTT
CASRLVARGVNTGELFF
>.|13|TRBV11-3|TRBJ2-7|.
TGTGCCAGCAGCTTAAATTGGGGGGACGAGCAGTACTTC
CASSLNWGDEQYF
>.|12|TRBV12-3/TRBV12-4|TRBJ1-3|.
TGTGCCAGCAGTTTTGATGGAAACACCATATATTTT
CASSFDGNTIYF
>TRBD1|14|TRBV15|TRBJ2-2|.
TGTGCCACCAGCGCAGGGGGCAACACCGGGGAGCTGTTTTTT
CATSAGGNTGELFF
>.|12|TRBV7-3|TRBJ2-1|.
TGTGCCAGCAGCTTAGGTAGCAATGAGCAGTTCTTC
CASSLGSNEQFF
>.|13|TRBV12-3/TRBV12-4|TRBJ2-2|once
TGTGCCAGCAAAGAAAGCCGAACCGGGGAGCTGTTTTTT
CASKESRTGELFF
>.|14|TRBV4-1|TRBJ2-7|.
TGCGCCAGCAGCCAAGATCGGGGAATCTACGAGCAGTACTTC
CASSQDRGIYEQYF
>.|15|TRBV5-1|TRBJ2-5|.
TGCGCCAGCAGCTTGGCCCCGGTCTCCCAAGAGACCCAGTACTTC
CASSLAPVSQETQYF
>.|16|TRBV4-2|TRBJ2-2|.
TGTGCCAGCAGCCAAGCCGGCGGGACGAACACCGGGGAGCTGTTTTTT
CASSQAGGTNTGELFF
>.|14|TRBV27|TRBJ1-4|.
TGTGCCAGCACCCCCGGGGTAGGCAATGAAAAACTGTTTTTT
CASTPGVGNEKLFF
>.|15|TRBV11-2|TRBJ1-1|.
TGTGCCAGCAGCTTAGAGGCAGGGCAAAACACTGAAGCTTTCTTT
CASSLEAGQNTEAFF
>TRBD1|18|TRBV10-3|TRBJ1-5|.
TGTGCCATCAGTGAAGGGGGGCACCAGGGGGATAGCAATCAGCCCCAGCATTTT
CAISEGGHQGDSNQPQHF
>TRBD2|17|TRBV7-2|TRBJ2-1|.
TGTGCCAGCAGCCCTCGGACTAGCGGTTTGGTATACAATGAGCAGTTCTTC
CASSPRTSGLVYNEQFF
>TRBD1|15|TRBV5-1|TRBJ1-1|.
TGCGCCAGCAGCCTAAGGACAGGGAAGAACACTGAAGCTTTCTTT
CASSLRTGKNTEAFF
>.|13|TRBV7-6|TRBJ2-1|.
TGTGCCAGCAGCTTAGACTCCTGGGCTGAGCAGTTCTTC
CASSLDSWAEQFF
>TRBD1|17|TRBV4-3|TRBJ1-1|.
TGCGCCAGCAGCCAAGGCTTCTCTGGGACAGGGGGAGCTGAAGCTTTCTTT
CASSQGFSGTGGAEAFF
>TRBD1|14|TRBV19|TRBJ1-2|.
TGTGCCAGTACCCCGACAGGGGACTTCGATGGCTACACCTTC
CASTPTGDFDGYTF
>TRBD2|15|TRBV19|TRBJ2-1|many
TGTGCCAGTAGTATAGCTCTAGCGGGGGGGCGTGAGCAGTTCTTC
CASSIALAGGREQFF
>.|14|TRBV6-5|TRBJ1-2|.
TGTGCCAGCAGTTACTCGAGGGGGTTTGATGGCTACACCTTC
CASSYSRGFDGYTF
>.|13|TRBV19|TRBJ1-2|.
TGTGCCAGTAGTATTCTGAGGCTTGGTGGCTACACCTTC
CASSILRLGGYTF
>TRBD1|16|TRBV2|TRBJ1-5|.
TGTGCCAGCAGGGCCGGGACAGGGGCCCGCAATCAGCCCCAGCATTTT
CASRAGTGARNQPQHF
>.|15|TRBV28|TRBJ1-4|.
TGTGCCAGCAGCCGATTACAGGGTACTAATGAAAAACTGTTTTTT
CASSRLQGTNEKLFF
>.|15|TRBV27|TRBJ1-4|.
TGTGCCAGCAGTCCCCGACAGGATCGGGGTGAAAAACTGTTTTTT
CASSPRQDRGEKLFF
>.|13|TRBV12-3/TRBV12-4|TRBJ1-1|.
TGTGCCAGCAATTTCGGACAAGGCGCTGAAGCTTTCTTT
CASNFGQGAEAFF
>.|13|TRBV7-3|TRBJ2-1|once
TGTGCCAGCAGCACGCACCCAGGGATTGAGCAGTTCTTC
CASSTHPGIEQFF
>TRBD1|17|TRBV5-4|TRBJ2-1|.
TGTGCCAGCAGCTTGGGGCTGAACAGGGGGAGGTGGAATGAGCAGTTCTTC
CASSLGLNRGRWNEQFF
>TRBD1|15|TRBV7-2|TRBJ1-2|.
TGTGCCAGCAGCCTCGACAGGGAGTGGATTTTTGGCTACACCTTC
CASSLDREWIFGYTF
>TRBD2|15|TRBV4-1|TRBJ2-7|.
TGCGCCAGCAGCCAAGGGCGAGCGGGGGCCTACGAGCAGTACTTC
CASSQGRAGAYEQYF
>TRBD1|14|TRBV6-1|TRBJ2-3|few
TGTGCCAGCAGTGAAGGGACAGGGGCAGATACGCAGTATTTT
CASSEGTGADTQYF
>.|14|TRBV18|TRBJ2-7|.
TGTGCCAGCACCAGAGAGGCAGGGACCTACGAGCAGTACTTC
CASTREAGTYEQYF
>TRBD2|15|TRBV6-5|TRBJ2-4|few
TGTGCCAGCAGCCATACTAGCGGGGGGGCAGACATTCAGTACTTC
CASSHTSGGADIQYF
>.|15|TRBV15|TRBJ1-1|.
TGTGCCACCAGCAGAGAAGAGGGGAGGGGGACTGAAGCTTTCTTT
CATSREEGRGTEAFF
>TRBD1|14|TRBV6-2/TRBV6-3|TRBJ1-5|.
TGTGCCAGCAGTGGGGACAGGGGAGGGCAGCCCCAGCATTTT
CASSGDRGGQPQHF